Detailed here is one TCR beta chain. This sample was taken from a study of control samples from healthy donors and cancer patients. Sequencing was performed with immunoSEQ multiplex PCR; in TCRdb, only in-frame clones are kept and a portion is missing. The sample includes 100,000 to 150,000 clones, about 93% seen only once; the top ten take almost 2.5%. V was pared by 0 bases and J by 3 bases, with 13 bases between. CDR1 is MNHEY, CDR2 SVGAGI, per germline. The CDR3 sequence is 16 residues long. This TCR derives from a man younger than 35 in good health. The sequencing input was blood. V usage is TRBV6-5 and J usage is TRBJ2-3; no definite D call. The CDR3, as DNA: TGTGCCAGCAGTTACTCGAAGTCCTGGGCAACAGATACGCAGTATTTT. This encodes CASSYSKSWATDTQYF.